Below are 6 T cell receptor beta chains sequenced from a single sample in a study of T-cell reconstitution after alpha-beta-depleted transplantation in children. TCRbeta library preparation incorporated unique molecular identifiers. TCRdb called the PCR reads again in MiXCR, with one record for every CDR3 protein. Of about 980,000 distinct CDR3 sequences listed, roughly 31% are singletons. Specimen: PBMCs, mostly from graft donor cells, collected 360 days after TCRalphabeta/CD19-depleted stem cell transplant. The receptors were sampled from a boy less than two years old who had a stem cell transplant for SCID, so the T cells may come from the graft donor.

In its sample, this clonotype was seen once. V is TRBV11-2 and J is TRBJ2-7, with TRBD2 as a possible D gene (6 bases). Between the trimmed V and J ends, which lost 6 bases and 1 base, there was a span of 13 bases. Germline loops: CDR1 SGHAT, CDR2 FQNNGV. The CDR3 loop spans 14 amino acids. The CDR3, as DNA: TGTGCCAGCAGTGGGGAGGAGGATTCCTACGAGCAGTACTTC. It yields the protein CASSGEEDSYEQYF.

The chain is built from TRBV12-3 or TRBV12-4 and TRBJ2-5; 14 bases fit TRBD2. Unmatched junction bases numbered 8, after V lost 10 bases and J lost 7 bases. The CDR3 sequence is 14 residues long. The CDR3 here is CATQTSGGDGTQYF. The CDR3 bases are TGTGCCACCCAGACTAGCGGGGGGGACGGGACCCAGTACTTC.

This clonotype was counted between two and nine times. The chain couples TRBV29-1 to TRBJ2-2; D gene ambiguous. Trimming removed 3 bases from V and 0 bases from J, with 2 bases in between. The CDR3 sequence is 12 residues long. Per the germline V gene, CDR1 is SQVTM and CDR2 is ANQGSEA. CDR3 sequence (DNA): TGCAGCGTTGAGCCGAACACCGGGGAGCTGTTTTTT. Residues: CSVEPNTGELFF.

The chain couples TRBV27 to TRBJ1-1; 7 positions match TRBD1. Germline V CDR1 and CDR2: MNHEY, SMNVEV (reference sequence). V lost 8 bases to trimming and J lost 4 bases; unmatched junction nucleotides: 13. This CDR3 has 15 amino acids. The CDR3 nucleotides read TGTGCCAGCCGGGACAGTCCGGCCTCGGGCACTGAAGCTTTCTTT. Its protein is CASRDSPASGTEAFF.

This clonotype was observed a few times. V is TRBV20-1 and J is TRBJ2-1, with 13 bases fitting TRBD2. The CDR3 covers 18 residues. After removal of 3 bases from V and 5 bases from J, the junction contained 13 bases not matched to a gene. The germline CDR1 and CDR2 sequences are DFQATT and SNEGSKA (reference sequence). The CDR3 loop reads CSARQRLAGGLGDNEQFF. CDR3 DNA: TGCAGTGCTAGGCAAAGACTAGCGGGGGGCCTAGGTGACAATGAGCAGTTCTTC.

This clonotype was detected ten times or more. The chain couples TRBV7-2 to TRBJ2-7; D ambiguous. V lost 4 bases and J lost 2, with 6 bases in between. This CDR3 has 12 amino acids. From germline, CDR1 is SGHTA and CDR2 FQGNSA. DNA of the CDR3: TGTGCCAGCAGCTCCCAAACCTACGAGCAGTACTTC. Protein product: CASSSQTYEQYF.